The T cell receptor (beta chain) described here comes from a study of post-analysis software for immune sequencing data (dated by TCRdb to between 2014 and 2017). In the study overall: The recorded disease courses included relapsing-remitting, secondary progressive and progressive-relapsing multiple sclerosis, and some patients had no subtype annotation. The patient repertoires were set against eleven to twelve previously published healthy control repertoires from donors whose ages ranged from roughly 6 to 27 years. A subset of samples was prepared in parallel using single-end sample barcoding, then pooled and co-amplified after Illumina adapter ligation. What the research found in general, with its limitations: Direct clustering with F measure revealed strong co-clustering of samples prepared in the same batch, which led to a batch-effect correction. Normalized Chao1 diversity was significantly lower in multiple sclerosis patients than controls, suggesting substantial peripheral T-cell clonal expansion. Patients showed significantly higher frequencies than controls for about 5 TRBV segments, among them TRBV5-6, TRBV5-1 and TRBV20-1. The multiple sclerosis patient group was slightly younger than the control group.

This clonotype was picked up one time. What antigen it recognizes has not been identified. Qualities for individual bases were not recorded, and no much larger clone is one base off. To prepare the library, PCR was applied. These reads were obtained on an Illumina HiSeq 2500. Unique molecular identifiers were incorporated into TCR beta cDNA libraries to reduce PCR and sequencing biases. Every 1 to 10 million input T cells yielded 500,000 or so cDNA molecules, meaning each molecule approximated one T cell. The patient libraries were prepared and sequenced with the same protocol used for the earlier healthy control dataset. Within a given batch, samples were prepared together, multiplexed and sequenced on the same HiSeq lane. The study's own analysis went as follows. MIGEC was used to process the raw barcoded reads, and molecular identifier groups with only a single read were discarded before consensus assembly and CDR3 extraction. Clonotype tables were post-analysed with VDJtools, and diversity was normalized by down-sampling all datasets to the smallest sample size. Repertoire overlap clustering matched CDR3 amino acid but not nucleotide sequences to correct batch-related cross-sample contamination. The raw public data were reprocessed by TCRdb itself: fastp quality trimming at Q25, MiXCR clonotype calling, in-frame beta chains only. CDR3 protein duplicates are merged, each entry listing the most common genes and DNA. TCRdb, not the original authors, processed these V and J calls. The sample table shows approximately 730,000 distinct CDR3 sequences, and about 43% are seen once. Around 4.7% of the sample goes to the ten largest clones.

CDR1 and CDR2, looked up from the germline V gene, are MDHEN and SYDVKM. Taken from cysteine to phenylalanine, the CDR3 has 13 residues. Only the CDR3 DNA is retained, 39 bases long and in frame from the first base. V loses 3 bases, J loses 5 bases, and the germline ends lie 10 bases apart. TCR beta repertoires were profiled from peripheral blood of roughly 13 young patients with multiple sclerosis to demonstrate the VDJtools post-analysis software. Multiple sclerosis patients were children and adolescents aged roughly 6 to 16 years. Rearrangement joined TRBV28 to TRBJ2-5, and the D gene may be TRBD1, 5 bases matching. Sequenced: blood. The sequence came from a girl between 10 and 17 years old with multiple sclerosis. This receptor has the CDR3 CASSLRKGETQYF. The DNA is as follows: TGTGCCAGCAGTTTGAGGAAGGGGGAGACCCAGTACTTC. Full variable domain (CDR3 extended with the reference TRBV28 and TRBJ2-5 proteins): DVKVTQSSRYLVKRTGEKVFLECVQDMDHENMFWYRQDPGLGLRLIYFSYDVKMKEKGDIPEGYSVSREKKERFSLILESASTNQTSMYLCASSLRKGETQYFGPGTRLLVL.